Presented here are 24 T cell receptor beta chains from one specimen sequenced in a study of T cell responses to AZD1222 COVID-19 vaccine. Produced via immunoSEQ multiplex PCR; TCRdb's table is partial and in-frame only. The sample has roughly 160,000 clones, 88% seen once; the top ten hold roughly 5%. Source: peripheral blood, taken on day 0 of AZD1222 vaccination. Receptors originate from an adult in good health.

J is TRBJ1-3 and V is TRBV7-2, with D possibly being TRBD1 (5 bases). The germline V gene encodes CDR1 SGHTA and CDR2 FQGNSA. The CDR3 has 15 amino acids. Trimming pared 5 bases from V and 2 bases from J, leaving 13 bases between. The chain's CDR3 is CASSMGGTPGNTIYF. CDR3 DNA: TGTGCCAGCAGCATGGGGGGGACGCCTGGAAACACCATATATTTT.

The chain links TRBV7-9 to TRBJ2-2; D possibly corresponds to TRBD2 (6 bases). Germline V gene sequence: CDR1 SEHNR, CDR2 FQNEAQ (reference sequence). The CDR3 is 13 residues long. The ends were cut back, 8 bases at V and 3 bases at J, with 10 bases in the middle. The CDR3, as DNA: TGTGCCAGCCCGTGGGGGGACACCGGGGAGCTGTTTTTT. Protein product: CASPWGDTGELFF.

This clone was detected only a few times. This chain links TRBV5-6 with TRBJ2-7; 9 nucleotides line up with TRBD2. The germline V gene encodes CDR1 SGHDT and CDR2 YYEEEE. V was clipped by 0 bases and J by 6 bases; unmatched bases: 7. The CDR3 runs 15 residues. The CDR3 DNA sequence: TGTGCCAGCAGCTTGGTGGTAGCGGGAGCGCTCGAGCAGTACTTC. It is translated as CASSLVVAGALEQYF.

The chain is built from TRBV7-2 and TRBJ1-2, with D uncertain. In germline, CDR1 is SGHTA, CDR2 FQGNSA. The CDR3 consists of 17 residues. Trimming pared 6 bases from V and 5 bases from J, leaving 25 bases between. The CDR3 sequence: CASRVNVPGESPYGYTF. The CDR3, as DNA: TGTGCCAGCAGAGTCAACGTTCCGGGAGAATCCCCTTATGGCTACACCTTC.

The chain employs TRBV28 and TRBJ1-2; the match to TRBD1 covers 9 bases. The CDR3 is 13 residues long. The junction had 7 bases not matched to a gene; V was cut back by 6 bases and J by 8 bases. Germline V gene sequence: CDR1 MDHEN, CDR2 SYDVKM. CDR3 loop: CASRRTGVRGYTF. Here the CDR3 DNA reads TGTGCCAGCAGACGGACAGGGGTCCGCGGCTACACCTTC.

The chain couples TRBV19 to TRBJ1-5; 10 bases agree with TRBD1. With 3 bases clipped from V and 2 bases from J, the junction kept 13 bases outside the gene matches. The CDR3 is 19 amino acids. Germline CDR1 is LNHDA and CDR2 is SQIVND (reference sequence). The CDR3 loop reads CASSIIGGQGTWGNQPQHF. The CDR3 nucleotides read TGTGCCAGTAGTATCATTGGGGGACAGGGGACTTGGGGCAATCAGCCCCAGCATTTT. Combining the CDR3 with reference TRBV19 and TRBJ1-5 gives the whole variable domain DGGITQSPKYLFRKEGQNVTLSCEQNLNHDAMYWYRQDPGQGLRLIYYSQIVNDFQKGDIAEGYSVSREKKESFPLTVTSAQKNPTAFYLCASSIIGGQGTWGNQPQHFGDGTRLSIL.

This clone came up a few times. The chain combines TRBV2 with TRBJ2-1; D gene unclear. Germline V gives CDR1 SNHLY, CDR2 FYNNEI. The CDR3 consists of 13 residues. V shed 4 bases and J shed 8 bases, with 12 bases lying between them. The CDR3 spells CASSAVAGYEQFF. The CDR3 DNA sequence: TGTGCCAGCAGTGCGGTCGCCGGGTATGAGCAGTTCTTC.

The rearrangement joins TRBV19 to TRBJ1-2; maybe TRBD1 (6 bases). Per germline, CDR1 LNHDA and CDR2 SQIVND (reference sequence). The CDR3 consists of 13 residues. Trimming shortened V by 3 bases and J by 7 bases, and 12 bases separated the two germline ends. The chain's CDR3 is CASSIDSGVGYTF. The CDR3 DNA sequence: TGTGCCAGTAGTATTGATTCAGGGGTTGGCTACACCTTC. Drawing the rest from reference TRBV19 and TRBJ1-2, the complete variable domain is DGGITQSPKYLFRKEGQNVTLSCEQNLNHDAMYWYRQDPGQGLRLIYYSQIVNDFQKGDIAEGYSVSREKKESFPLTVTSAQKNPTAFYLCASSIDSGVGYTFGSGTRLTVV.

A few counts support this clone. The genes are TRBV19 and TRBJ1-1; the D gene is possibly TRBD1 (5 bases). Trimming removed 4 bases from V and 1 base from J, with 13 bases in between. The length of the CDR3 is 15 residues. The V gene's germline CDR1 is LNHDA and CDR2 SQIVND (reference sequence). In DNA, the CDR3 is TGTGCCAGTAGTACGAGGGGCGGACAGAACACTGAAGCTTTCTTT. Translation gives CASSTRGGQNTEAFF.

The J gene is TRBJ2-3, the V gene TRBV6-4; TRBD1 might be the D (5 bases). Between the trimmed V and J ends, which lost 4 bases and 1 base, there was a span of 15 bases. The CDR3 spans 16 residues. Germline V gene data show CDR1 as MRHNA and CDR2 as SNTAGT. The CDR3 coding sequence is TGTGCCAGCAGTGCCCATGCGCAGGGCGGCACAGATACGCAGTATTTT. This sequence encodes CASSAHAQGGTDTQYF.

This clone was counted a single time. This chain links TRBV5-1 with TRBJ2-1; D is ambiguous. V was pared by 0 bases and J by 1 base, with 8 bases between. Per germline, CDR1 SGHRS and CDR2 YFSETQ. This CDR3 is built from 15 residues. CDR3 amino acids: CASSLGQTSYNEQFF. Written as DNA, the CDR3 is TGCGCCAGCAGCTTGGGCCAGACTTCCTACAATGAGCAGTTCTTC. Full variable domain (outside the CDR3, taken from reference TRBV5-1 and TRBJ2-1): KAGVTQTPRYLIKTRGQQVTLSCSPISGHRSVSWYQQTPGQGLQFLFEYFSETQRNKGNFPGRFSGRQFSNSRSEMNVSTLELGDSALYLCASSLGQTSYNEQFFGPGTRLTVL.

This chain connects TRBV3-1 (or the pseudogene TRBV3-2) to TRBJ1-5; D remains unclear. Trimming removed 2 bases from V and 9 bases from J, with 20 bases in between. This CDR3 has 16 residues. Germline V CDR1 and CDR2: LGHDT, YNNKEL (reference sequence). The CDR3 loop is CASSQKPLHFKTPQHF. The DNA of the CDR3 is TGTGCCAGCAGCCAAAAACCGCTACACTTTAAAACGCCCCAGCATTTT.

CDR3 sequence reads: CASVTGSSTEAFF. The CDR3 nucleotides are TGTGCCAGCGTAACAGGGAGTAGCACTGAAGCTTTCTTT. The rearrangement uses TRBV25-1 and TRBJ1-1; the D gene is possibly TRBD1 (6 bases). Germline loops: CDR1 MGHDK, CDR2 SYGVNS. This CDR3 spans 13 amino acids. The V and J ends lost 8 bases and 4 bases respectively, with 14 bases between them.

The V and J genes are TRBV7-3 and TRBJ1-1, with 7 bases fitting TRBD1. The V gene end was trimmed by 4 bases and the J gene end by 4 bases; junction bases not matched to a gene: 12. The CDR3 is made up of 16 amino acids. Germline assignment: CDR1 SGHTA and CDR2 FQGTGA. CDR3 protein: CASSSNPVQGGTEAFF. In DNA, the CDR3 is TGTGCCAGCAGCTCAAACCCGGTGCAGGGGGGCACTGAAGCTTTCTTT.

In this sample, this clone turned up a few times. This chain links TRBV6-5 with TRBJ1-1; 8 bases are shared with TRBD1. This CDR3 has 16 amino acids. The germline CDR1 and CDR2 sequences are MNHEY and SVGAGI. V lost 0 bases, J lost 5 bases, and 8 bases stayed unmatched. CDR3 sequence: CASSYSFGQGRTEAFF. For the CDR3, the DNA is TGTGCCAGCAGTTACTCCTTTGGACAGGGAAGAACTGAAGCTTTCTTT.

V and J are TRBV7-3 and TRBJ1-2, with D uncertain. V was cut by 8 bases and J by 8 bases, with 18 bases left in between. This CDR3 is 13 amino acids long. CDR1 is SGHTA, CDR2 FQGTGA, per germline. The CDR3 reads CASQCGVGYGYTF. CDR3 sequence (DNA): TGTGCCAGCCAGTGCGGGGTCGGTTACGGCTACACCTTC.

The chain uses TRBV28 and TRBJ2-7, with D tentatively TRBD2 (6 bases). Germline CDR1 and CDR2: MDHEN and SYDVKM. This CDR3 comprises 15 residues. The V gene lost 7 bases and the J gene lost 1 base, with 17 bases spanning the gap. CDR3 amino acids: CASTQPGLLSYEQYF. CDR3 in DNA: TGTGCCAGCACCCAGCCGGGACTCTTATCCTACGAGCAGTACTTC. Full variable domain (remainder filled in from reference TRBV28 and TRBJ2-7): DVKVTQSSRYLVKRTGEKVFLECVQDMDHENMFWYRQDPGLGLRLIYFSYDVKMKEKGDIPEGYSVSREKKERFSLILESASTNQTSMYLCASTQPGLLSYEQYFGPGTRLTVT.

The chain joins TRBV10-1 to TRBJ1-1; 7 nucleotides agree with TRBD1. V was pared by 4 bases and J by 4 bases, with 3 bases of the junction left unmatched. Germline values: CDR1 WNHNN, CDR2 SYGVQD (reference sequence). This CDR3 spans 13 amino acids. DNA of the CDR3: TGCGCCAGCAGTGGTCCAGGGGGCACTGAAGCTTTCTTT. Its protein is CASSGPGGTEAFF.

The V gene is TRBV11-2, the J gene TRBJ2-1; D may be TRBD1 (5 bases). The germline gives CDR1 SGHAT, CDR2 FQNNGV. The V end lost 4 bases, the J end lost 5 bases, and 6 bases lay between the germline ends. CDR3 length equals 12 residues. The CDR3 loop is CASSWGDNEQFF. CDR3 nucleotides: TGTGCCAGCAGCTGGGGCGACAATGAGCAGTTCTTC. Together with reference TRBV11-2 and TRBJ2-1, the CDR3 gives the full variable domain: EAGVAQSPRYKIIEKRQSVAFWCNPISGHATLYWYQQILGQGPKLLIQFQNNGVVDDSQLPKDRFSAERLKGVDSTLKIQPAKLEDSAVYLCASSWGDNEQFFGPGTRLTVL.

The V gene is TRBV20-1, the J gene TRBJ1-5; 9 bases are shared with TRBD1. The junction had 5 bases not matched to a gene; V was cut back by 3 bases and J by 2 bases. CDR1 is DFQATT, CDR2 SNEGSKA, per germline (reference sequence). The CDR3 has 15 amino acids. The CDR3 DNA reads as TGCAGTGCTAGTATGTGGACAGGGGGCAATCAGCCCCAGCATTTT. Residues: CSASMWTGGNQPQHF.

This clone was observed a handful of times. The J gene is TRBJ1-6, the V gene TRBV7-2; D remains unclear. The germline CDR1 and CDR2 sequences are SGHTA and FQGNSA. This CDR3 spans 14 amino acids. With 1 base removed from V and 6 bases from J, the gap between germline ends came to 7 bases. DNA for the CDR3: TGTGCCAGCAGCTTAGGCCCACTTAATTCACCCCTCCACTTT. Translating it yields CASSLGPLNSPLHF.

This chain connects TRBV11-2 to TRBJ1-1, with no clear D. This CDR3 region has 15 residues. Germline CDR1 is SGHAT and CDR2 is FQNNGV. The ends were cut back, 7 bases at V and 1 base at J, with 16 bases in the middle. The CDR3 coding sequence is TGTGCCAGCACCCCTCGGGGAAGGGCGAACACTGAAGCTTTCTTT. This encodes CASTPRGRANTEAFF.

V gene TRBV10-3 combines with J gene TRBJ1-2, with D maybe TRBD1 (6 bases). The CDR3 loop spans 14 amino acids. Germline CDR1 ENHRY, CDR2 SYGVKD. V lost 7 bases to trimming and J lost 1 base, with 13 bases between them. The CDR3: CAINPDSSNYGYTF. As DNA, the CDR3 is TGTGCCATCAACCCGGACAGCAGTAACTATGGCTACACCTTC.

The chain couples TRBV28 to TRBJ1-6; 9 nucleotides line up with TRBD1. CDR3 length equals 15 residues. CDR1 is MDHEN, CDR2 SYDVKM, per germline. V was pared by 6 bases and J by 9 bases, with 9 bases of the junction left unmatched. CDR3 sequence reads: CASSTSGQGFSPLHF. Written as DNA, the CDR3 is TGTGCCAGCAGCACCTCGGGACAGGGCTTTTCACCCCTCCACTTT.